Listed below are T cell receptor beta chains from one sample, sequenced in a study of preoperative IRX-2 immunotherapy in early breast cancer. Only in-frame clones appear in the TCRdb table, and some are missing; sequencing was by immunoSEQ multiplex PCR. The sample shows around 60,000 clones, roughly 95% of them seen only once. The sample here was taken from a patient treated with IRX-2 immunotherapy. The receptors were gathered from a human donor with breast cancer. Both conserved end residues are part of each CDR3.

length: 16; V: TRBV4-1; CDR3: CASSRTRTGRTGELFF
length: 16; V: TRBV6-6; CDR3: CASSQSGGANTGELFF
length: 13; V: TRBV30; CDR3: CAWSKRGPYEQYF
length: 17; V: TRBV4-2; CDR3: CASSLAHSGGDNNEQFF
length: 15; V: TRBV15; CDR3: CATSRTSGSADTQYF
length: 15; V: TRBV7-6; CDR3: CASSLAEGTFYEQYF
length: 14; V: TRBV7-6; CDR3: CASSFVQGTGELFF
length: 11; V: TRBV29-1; CDR3: CSVVWNYGYTF
length: 12; V: TRBV28; CDR3: CASSLRPFTQYF
length: 13; V: TRBV7-3; CDR3: CASSEEPAIGYTF
length: 15; V: TRBV4-1; CDR3: CASSQDLPGVGGYTF
length: 13; V: TRBV9; CDR3: CASSVGVTYEQYF
length: 18; V: TRBV4-2; CDR3: CASSQGVDGPISGNTIYF
length: 13; V: TRBV28; CDR3: CASSFGENTEAFF
length: 19; V: TRBV7-2; CDR3: CASSYAVATGERAGNTIYF
length: 13; V: TRBV2; CDR3: CASIGGPVDEQFF
length: 15; V: TRBV7-2; CDR3: CASSQRTGPLYGYTF
length: 14; V: TRBV4-2; CDR3: CASSRRQGSYEQYF
length: 11; V: TRBV20-1; CDR3: CSAELTDTQYF
length: 13; V: TRBV10-3; CDR3: CAISVGREETQYF
length: 15; V: TRBV7-8; CDR3: CASSPPRTSGTPQFF
length: 16; V: TRBV5-1; CDR3: CASSATSGGSYNEQFF
length: 15; V: TRBV5-5; CDR3: CASSFLVGKTGELFF
length: 13; V: TRBV6-1; CDR3: CASSEVIRGEQFF
length: 13; V: TRBV6-6; CDR3: CASSYSGADTQYF
length: 12; V: TRBV14; CDR3: CASRRQGAEAFF
length: 14; V: TRBV7-9; CDR3: CASSSNKRYNEQFF
length: 14; V: TRBV10-1; CDR3: CASSIRTRGNEQFF
length: 15; V: TRBV27; CDR3: CASSLTQIPMGEQYF
length: 15; V: TRBV28; CDR3: CASSSPRAGTDTQYF
length: 15; V: TRBV14; CDR3: CASSQGRGRRAEAFF
length: 14; V: TRBV6-1; CDR3: CALGLKQGTYGYTF
length: 16; V: TRBV7-3; CDR3: CASSFLAPGSYNEQFF
length: 15; V: TRBV5-1; CDR3: CATTVMAGSNYGYTF
length: 15; V: TRBV4-1; CDR3: CASSQERLAKNIQYF
length: 15; V: TRBV6-5; CDR3: CASSGIAGDTDTQYF
length: 11; V: TRBV15; CDR3: CATSSHDEQYF
length: 15; V: TRBV7-2; CDR3: CASSFGQGSYNEQFF
length: 14; V: TRBV4-3; CDR3: CASSQDRVYTEAFF
length: 17; V: TRBV15; CDR3: CATSRDIPPSGSSQKFF
length: 15; V: TRBV27; CDR3: CASTSYRGLNYGYTF
length: 17; V: TRBV4-3; CDR3: CASSQVVAGGFSGELFF
length: 14; V: TRBV9; CDR3: CASSGLYSGNTIYF
length: 16; V: TRBV27; CDR3: CASSLYSGRVAYEQYF
length: 13; V: TRBV4-3; CDR3: CASSQIPGLASIF
length: 15; V: TRBV5-6; CDR3: CASSLWQGSYNEQFF
length: 14; V: TRBV19; CDR3: CASNSGGGRETQYF
length: 16; V: TRBV6-6; CDR3: CASSPPGTRNTGELFF
length: 17; V: TRBV27; CDR3: CASSPSVTGVSYNEQFF
length: 16; V: TRBV28; CDR3: CASSLTGTAFYNEQFF